These 2 T cell receptor beta chains originate from one sample sequenced in a study of cytomegalovirus exposure and HLA in healthy donors. The PCR contained 60 Vbeta and 13 Jbeta primers. Profiling relied on immunoSEQ multiplex PCR, and the TCRdb table lists in-frame clones only, not all of them. Seen here are approximately 130,000 clones, around 79% observed once, and the top ten hold more than 1.4%. Sequenced material: PBMCs. The receptors were gathered from a young woman in good health and CMV-seronegative.

This clone was seen only once. The V call is TRBV5-1, the J call TRBJ2-1, with D possibly being TRBD2 (5 bases). The V end lost 4 bases, the J end lost 1 base, and 9 bases lay between the germline ends. In germline, CDR1 is SGHRS, CDR2 YFSETQ. CDR3 length: 14 amino acids. CDR3 coding DNA: TGCGCCAGCAGCCCCCCGGGGTCCTACAATGAGCAGTTCTTC. Encoded protein: CASSPPGSYNEQFF.

V usage is TRBV5-8 and J usage is TRBJ1-1; TRBD1 is a possible D gene (5 bases). This CDR3 is 15 amino acids long. V dropped 3 bases and J dropped 0 bases, with 12 bases sitting between them. Looked up from germline, CDR1 is SGHTS and CDR2 is YDEGEE. CDR3 sequence reads: CASSWGGGMNTEAFF. For the CDR3, the DNA is TGTGCCAGCAGCTGGGGGGGAGGGATGAACACTGAAGCTTTCTTT.